This TCR beta chain was profiled in a study of memory CD4+ T cells and cytomegalovirus serostatus. Germline-derived CDR1 and CDR2 are MDHEN and SYDVKM. V trimming: 4 bases; J trimming: 7 bases; junction bases outside the gene matches: 17. The CDR3 is 17 amino acids. The sort gate was single viable CD3+CD4+CD8-CD45RO+ cells for memory CD4+ T cells. Generated by immunoSEQ multiplex PCR, the TCRdb table keeps only in-frame clones and is missing some. The sample contains about 40,000 clones, around 78% of which appear only once. This TCR was sampled from an adult in good health and CMV-seronegative. This chain joins TRBV28 and TRBJ2-7, with 9 bases lining up with TRBD2. The sample comprised memory CD4+ T cells from blood. The CDR3 DNA reads TGTGCCAGCAGTTCCGCCGGCGGACTAGCGCAGGGCTGGGAGCAGTACTTC. Its protein product is CASSSAGGLAQGWEQYF.